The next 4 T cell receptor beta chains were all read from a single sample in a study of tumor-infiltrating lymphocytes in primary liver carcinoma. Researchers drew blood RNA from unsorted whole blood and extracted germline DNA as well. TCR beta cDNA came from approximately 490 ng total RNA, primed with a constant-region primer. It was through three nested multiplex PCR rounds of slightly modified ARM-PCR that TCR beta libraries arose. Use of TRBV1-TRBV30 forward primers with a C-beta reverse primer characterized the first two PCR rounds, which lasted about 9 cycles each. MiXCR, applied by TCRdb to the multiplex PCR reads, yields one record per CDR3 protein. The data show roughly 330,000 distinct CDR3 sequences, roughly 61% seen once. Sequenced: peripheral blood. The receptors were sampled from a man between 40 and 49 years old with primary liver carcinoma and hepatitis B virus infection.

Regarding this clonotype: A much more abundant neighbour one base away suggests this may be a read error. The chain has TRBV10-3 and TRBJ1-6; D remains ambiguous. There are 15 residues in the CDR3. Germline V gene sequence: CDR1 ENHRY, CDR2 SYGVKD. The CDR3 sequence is CASSAEKDVNSPLHF. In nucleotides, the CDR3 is TGTGCCAGCAGTGCCGAAAAGGACGTTAATTCACCCCTCCACTTT.

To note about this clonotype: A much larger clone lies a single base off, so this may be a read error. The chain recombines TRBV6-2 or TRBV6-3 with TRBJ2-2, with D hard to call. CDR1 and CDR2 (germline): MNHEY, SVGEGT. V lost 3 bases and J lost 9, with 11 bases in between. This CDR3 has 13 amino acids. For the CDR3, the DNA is TGTGCCAGCAGTTATGGATGGACCAGGGAGCTGTTTTTT. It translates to CASSYGWTRELFF.

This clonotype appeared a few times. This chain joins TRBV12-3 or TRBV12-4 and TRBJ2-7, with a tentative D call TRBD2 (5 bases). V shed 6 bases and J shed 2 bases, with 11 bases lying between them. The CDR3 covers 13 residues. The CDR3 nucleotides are TGTGCCAGCAGCCCGCTGCGGGCCTACGAGCAGTACTTC. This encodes CASSPLRAYEQYF.

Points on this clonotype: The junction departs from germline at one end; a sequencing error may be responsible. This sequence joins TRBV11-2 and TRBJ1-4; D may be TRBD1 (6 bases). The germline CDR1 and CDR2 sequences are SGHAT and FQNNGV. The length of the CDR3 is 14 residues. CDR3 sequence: CASSFDRGHEKVFF. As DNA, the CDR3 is TGTGCCAGCAGCTTCGATAGGGGACACGAAAAAGTGTTTTTT.